The rows below give T cell receptor beta chains drawn from one sample of a study of blood T cell repertoires in COVID-19. Sequencing used immunoSEQ multiplex PCR; TCRdb keeps in-frame clones, though not all of them. The sample lists around 70,000 clones, 80% to 90% occurring once. What was sequenced was peripheral blood. The origin of the receptors is a woman between 55 and 75 years old with acute or convalescent COVID-19. Each CDR3 is given with its conserved first and last residue. Each record gives: J gene, D gene, clone size, V gene, CDR3 DNA, CDR3 protein. The D gene is left open where the match is weak. Expanded clones get a size class; other rows say once, few or many, or leave the size out.

>TRBJ1-5|NA|NA|TRBV18
TGTGCCAGCTCTCCGCAGAATACCCAGCCCCAGCATTTT
CASSPQNTQPQHF
>TRBJ1-1|NA|NA|TRBV29-1
TGCAGCGCGAGAGGCAGGGGCACTGAAGCTTTCTTT
CSARGRGTEAFF
>TRBJ2-7|TRBD1|NA|TRBV19
TGTGCCAGCCAAGGACAGGGCCATTACGAGCAGTACTTC
CASQGQGHYEQYF
>TRBJ1-4|NA|NA|TRBV6-1
TGTGCCAGCAGACTCCCTAATGAAAAACTGTTTTTT
CASRLPNEKLFF
>TRBJ2-5|NA|NA|TRBV30
TGTGCCTGTGGGGGGGCCTGGGAGACCCAGTACTTC
CACGGAWETQYF
>TRBJ1-1|NA|NA|TRBV2
TGTGCCAGCAGTGAATCCCAGGGCTTCACTGAAGCTTTCTTT
CASSESQGFTEAFF
>TRBJ2-1|NA|NA|TRBV27
TGTGCCAGCAGTCGCAGGGAGGTATACAATGAGCAGTTCTTC
CASSRREVYNEQFF
>TRBJ2-5|NA|NA|TRBV5-4
TGTGCCAGCAGCTTGGCCGGGGAGACCCAGTACTTC
CASSLAGETQYF
>TRBJ1-1|NA|NA|TRBV6-1
TGTGCCAGCAGTGAGGTCGCAGGGGCATACACTGAAGCTTTCTTT
CASSEVAGAYTEAFF
>TRBJ1-5|NA|NA|TRBV19
TGTGCCAGTAGTATAGTTCTGGGAGGCCAGCCCCAGCATTTT
CASSIVLGGQPQHF
>TRBJ2-2|NA|NA|TRBV7-6
TGTGCCAGCAGCTTAGCGACAGCGATCACCGGGGAGCTGTTTTTT
CASSLATAITGELFF
>TRBJ2-3|TRBD1|NA|TRBV18
TGTGCCAGCTCTCTCTCGAGGGACAGGGGGACAGATACGCAGTATTTT
CASSLSRDRGTDTQYF
>TRBJ2-7|NA|NA|TRBV21-1
TGTGCCAGCACGCCGGGACAGCCCGCCTACGAGCAGTACTTC
CASTPGQPAYEQYF
>TRBJ1-5|TRBD1|NA|TRBV7-2
TGTGCCAGCAGCTTAACGGGGGGACAGGCCAATCAGCCCCAGCATTTT
CASSLTGGQANQPQHF
>TRBJ2-1|TRBD2|once|TRBV7-3
TGTGCCAGCAGCCTGTCTAGCGGGGGTTTCTATGAGCAGTTCTTC
CASSLSSGGFYEQFF
>TRBJ1-5|TRBD1|NA|TRBV9
TGTGCCAGCAGCGTAACGGGACAGCACAATCAGCCCCAGCATTTT
CASSVTGQHNQPQHF
>TRBJ1-1|NA|NA|TRBV12-3/TRBV12-4
TGTGCCAGCAGTTTTGAGGGCACTGAAGCTTTCTTT
CASSFEGTEAFF